These 25 T cell receptor beta chains came from one sample sequenced in a study of blood T cell repertoires in COVID-19. TCRdb's copy holds only in-frame clones and misses some; the assay was immunoSEQ multiplex PCR. The sample has 250,000 to 300,000 clones, roughly 80% seen once. The specimen sequenced was PBMCs or T cells enriched from blood (not recorded which). Source of these receptors: a man aged 35 to 55 who had been exposed to COVID-19.

This clone came up a few times. The V gene is TRBV10-1, the J gene TRBJ2-7, with 10 nucleotides matching TRBD1. Trimming at V came to 6 bases and at J to 3 bases, leaving 2 bases not matched to a gene. The CDR3 has 13 amino acids. Germline CDR1 and CDR2: WNHNN and SYGVQD (reference sequence). The chain's CDR3 is CASSRDRGYEQYF. The CDR3 DNA sequence: TGCGCCAGCAGCCGGGACAGGGGCTACGAGCAGTACTTC.

The chain combines TRBV12-3 or TRBV12-4 with TRBJ2-2, with TRBD1 matching 7 bases. V was clipped by 4 bases and J by 15 bases; unmatched bases: 8. This CDR3 spans 12 amino acids. CDR3 residues: CASSYQTGLLFF. The CDR3 DNA follows: TGTGCCAGCAGTTATCAGACAGGGTTGTTGTTTTTT.

The chain couples TRBV5-4 to TRBJ1-6, with D maybe TRBD1 (5 bases). This CDR3 has 13 residues. Trimming pared 4 bases from V and 10 bases from J, leaving 12 bases between. CDR1 and CDR2 from the germline V gene are SGHNT and YYREEE (reference sequence). The DNA for the CDR3 is TGTGCCAGCAGCCCCTGGCAGGGCTCACCCCTCCACTTT. Its protein is CASSPWQGSPLHF.

The V call is TRBV5-4, the J call TRBJ1-2; 9 bases map to TRBD1. The trim removed 6 bases at V and 5 bases at J, leaving 17 bases unmatched. From germline, CDR1 is SGHNT and CDR2 YYREEE (reference sequence). The CDR3 sequence is 17 residues long. The CDR3 coding sequence is TGTGCCAGCATCGGAGTACAGGGGGCGTCCGGGGTGTATGGCTACACCTTC. It encodes CASIGVQGASGVYGYTF.

This chain uses TRBV19 with TRBJ2-7; 11 bases map to TRBD1. This CDR3 is built from 16 residues. The V and J ends lost 0 bases and 2 bases, in that order; junction bases with no gene match: 3. The germline CDR1 and CDR2 sequences are LNHDA and SQIVND (reference sequence). The CDR3 nucleotides are TGTGCCAGTAGTATAGATGGGACAGGGGGAACCTACGAGCAGTACTTC. This translates into CASSIDGTGGTYEQYF.

The chain has TRBV6-5 and TRBJ2-3; D is ambiguous. Germline-derived CDR1 and CDR2 are MNHEY and SVGAGI. Trimming took off 4 bases at V and 4 bases at J, with 9 bases between the two ends. There are 13 residues in the CDR3. The DNA for the CDR3 is TGTGCCAGCAGTTCCCACAGCCCAGATACGCAGTATTTT. As protein: CASSSHSPDTQYF.

This clone showed up just a few times. The V gene is TRBV5-4, the J gene TRBJ2-2, with D possibly matching TRBD2 (5 bases). From germline, CDR1 is SGHNT and CDR2 YYREEE (reference sequence). CDR3 length: 17 amino acids. V lost 4 bases, J lost 4 bases, and 20 bases lay in between. The CDR3 DNA reads TGTGCCAGCAGCCCACCGGACTCGGTAGGGTTCACCGGGGAGCTGTTTTTT. Protein product: CASSPPDSVGFTGELFF.

V and J are TRBV6-1 and TRBJ1-6; the match to TRBD1 covers 7 bases. The CDR3 runs to 16 residues. J gave up 3 bases and V 2 bases, and 4 bases lay outside the gene matches. CDR1 and CDR2 from the germline V gene are MNHNS and SASEGT. As DNA, the CDR3 is TGTGCCAGCAGTGAACACTGGACAGGCTATAATTCACCCCTCCACTTT. Translation: CASSEHWTGYNSPLHF.

This chain connects TRBV6-6 to TRBJ2-7, with TRBD2 matching over 7 bases. CDR1 and CDR2 (germline): MNHNY, SVGAGI (reference sequence). CDR3 length: 13 amino acids. The V and J ends lost 4 bases and 2 bases, in that order; junction bases with no gene match: 2. Here the CDR3 DNA reads TGTGCCAGCAGTTCTAGCGGCCCCTACGAGCAGTACTTC. Translation gives CASSSSGPYEQYF.

In DNA, the CDR3 is TGCGCCGGGAGCCGGGACAGCGTAACCTACGAGCAGTACTTC. Protein sequence: CAGSRDSVTYEQYF. The chain recombines TRBV10-1 with TRBJ2-7, with 7 positions matching TRBD1. V dropped 11 bases and J dropped 2; count of bases not matched to a gene: 12. From germline, CDR1 is WNHNN and CDR2 SYGVQD (reference sequence). The CDR3 extends over 14 amino acids.

This chain links TRBV5-4 with TRBJ2-7; the match to TRBD1 covers 8 bases. There are 16 residues in the CDR3. Losses at the gene ends were 4 bases for V and 3 bases for J; bases not matched to a gene: 12. Per germline, CDR1 SGHNT and CDR2 YYREEE (reference sequence). The CDR3 DNA is TGTGCCAGCAGCCCCTGGACAGGGCGGTTGATCTACGAGCAGTACTTC. Translated, it gives CASSPWTGRLIYEQYF.

V usage is TRBV7-2 and J usage is TRBJ1-2; D not resolved. The CDR3 has 14 residues. V lost 4 bases to trimming and J lost 7 bases, with 16 bases between them. Germline CDR1 SGHTA, CDR2 FQGNSA. CDR3: CASSWEGTGVGYTF. The CDR3 coding sequence is TGTGCCAGCAGCTGGGAGGGAACCGGGGTTGGCTACACCTTC. Looking up the rest from reference TRBV7-2 and TRBJ1-2 gives the full variable domain: GAGVSQSPSNKVTEKGKDVELRCDPISGHTALYWYRQSLGQGLEFLIYFQGNSAPDKSGLPSDRFSAERTGGSVSTLTIQRTQQEDSAVYLCASSWEGTGVGYTFGSGTRLTVV.

The chain is built from TRBV12-3 or TRBV12-4 and TRBJ1-2; D remains unclear. V was clipped by 6 bases and J by 6 bases, with 11 bases between them. The CDR3 contains 12 residues. CDR3 DNA: TGTGCCAGCAGCCCCCGACTCCATGGCTACACCTTC. Its translation is CASSPRLHGYTF.

The chain couples TRBV11-1 to TRBJ1-2; D is uncertain. This CDR3 has 15 residues. Trimming left V 0 bases short and J 8 bases short, with 16 bases between. The germline V gene has CDR1 SGHAT and CDR2 FQDESV (reference sequence). CDR3 sequence (DNA): TGTGCCAGCAGCTTAGCGTATTCTGCGGTAACGGGCTACACCTTC. Its translation: CASSLAYSAVTGYTF.

This clone was seen just once. The genes are TRBV11-2 and TRBJ2-1; the D gene is possibly TRBD2 (6 bases). This CDR3 comprises 12 residues. The germline CDR1 and CDR2 sequences are SGHAT and FQNNGV. With 7 bases removed from V and 4 bases from J, the gap between germline ends came to 8 bases. In DNA, the CDR3 is TGTGCCAGCATCGGAGGGTACAATGAGCAGTTCTTC. This codes for CASIGGYNEQFF.

This clone appeared a single time. Other nucleotide sequences in the sample specify the same CDR3. The V gene is TRBV30, the J gene TRBJ2-5; D may be TRBD2 (6 bases). V gave up 3 bases and J gave up 5 bases, with 10 bases separating them. Germline CDR1 GTSNPN, CDR2 SVGIG (reference sequence). This CDR3 contains 12 residues. DNA for the CDR3: TGTGCCTGGAGCGGGGGTAGTGAGACCCAGTACTTC. Its protein is CAWSGGSETQYF.

The chain uses TRBV18 and TRBJ2-1; 11 bases fit TRBD2. CDR1 and CDR2 (germline): KGHSH, LQKENI. This CDR3 spans 16 amino acids. V dropped 4 bases and J dropped 5; count of bases not matched to a gene: 7. Here the CDR3 DNA reads TGTGCCAGCTCACAAGTAGGGACTAGCGGAAACAATGAGCAGTTCTTC. This codes for CASSQVGTSGNNEQFF.

This chain uses TRBV7-9 with TRBJ2-3; D is possibly TRBD1 (6 bases). Germline V lookup: CDR1 SEHNR, CDR2 FQNEAQ (reference sequence). V was clipped by 0 bases and J by 2 bases, with 12 bases between them. CDR3 length: 16 residues. DNA of the CDR3: TGTGCCAGCAGCTTAGCCGGCAGGGGTTTCACAGATACGCAGTATTTT. Translated, it gives CASSLAGRGFTDTQYF.

This sequence joins TRBV10-1 and TRBJ2-7, with TRBD2 matching 8 bases. The germline gives CDR1 WNHNN, CDR2 SYGVQD (reference sequence). The CDR3 totals 14 residues. Germline trimming cut 4 bases from V and 6 bases from J; bases unmatched to any gene: 8. The DNA for the CDR3 is TGCGCCAGCAGTGCATCGGGGGGGGCCCTCGAGCAGTACTTC. As protein: CASSASGGALEQYF.

This sequence joins TRBV5-6 and TRBJ2-1, with 10 nucleotides matching TRBD2. Per germline, CDR1 SGHDT and CDR2 YYEEEE. The ends lost 4 bases at V and 7 bases at J; junction bases unmatched: 2. The CDR3 has 13 residues. CDR3 nucleotides: TGTGCCAGCAGCGCGGGACTAGCGAATGAGCAGTTCTTC. This gives the protein CASSAGLANEQFF.

The chain links TRBV19 to TRBJ2-2, with 7 nucleotides matching TRBD2. The J segment lost 5 bases and the V segment lost 7 bases, leaving 10 bases of the junction unmatched. The CDR3 has 15 amino acids. From germline, CDR1 is LNHDA and CDR2 SQIVND (reference sequence). The CDR3: CASISGGRWTGELFF. The CDR3 coding sequence is TGTGCCAGTATCTCGGGGGGTAGGTGGACCGGGGAGCTGTTTTTT.

This clone has only one observation. This chain uses TRBV6-1 with TRBJ1-5; D is unclear. In germline, CDR1 is MNHNS, CDR2 SASEGT. With 1 base removed from V and 5 bases from J, the gap between germline ends came to 15 bases. CDR3 size: 16 residues. The CDR3 reads CASSEDAAASHQPQHF. The CDR3 DNA follows: TGTGCCAGCAGTGAAGATGCTGCGGCAAGCCATCAGCCCCAGCATTTT.

The chain couples TRBV11-3 to TRBJ2-1, with unresolved D. Trimming removed 1 base at V and 6 bases at J, with 7 bases between. The CDR3 covers 13 residues. Germline CDR1 reads SGHNT; CDR2 reads YENEEA. This CDR3 reads CASSLGGRNEQFF. Written as DNA, the CDR3 is TGTGCCAGCAGCTTAGGCGGCCGCAATGAGCAGTTCTTC.

This chain uses TRBV14 with TRBJ2-5; D is perhaps TRBD2 (5 bases). This CDR3 is built from 15 residues. V lost 1 base and J lost 4, with 13 bases in between. In germline, CDR1 is SGHDN, CDR2 FVKESK. The CDR3 DNA is TGTGCCAGCAGCCAAGGCCACGGGGTGGGAGAGACCCAGTACTTC. Translation: CASSQGHGVGETQYF.

The J gene is TRBJ2-1, the V gene TRBV2, with 7 bases that match TRBD2. This CDR3 is 15 amino acids long. In germline, CDR1 is SNHLY, CDR2 FYNNEI. Trimming cost V 7 bases and J 4 bases; bases outside gene matches: 10. The CDR3 here is CASTKLSGLYNEQFF. Here the CDR3 DNA reads TGTGCCAGCACCAAGCTTAGCGGGCTGTACAATGAGCAGTTCTTC.